A single sample gave rise to the 10 T cell receptor beta chains below, sequenced in a study of cytomegalovirus exposure and HLA in healthy donors. The PCR ran on 60 Vbeta and 13 Jbeta primers. Profiled with immunoSEQ multiplex PCR; TCRdb holds only in-frame clones, not every one. The sample carries about 170,000 clones, under 75% recorded once. The sample comprised PBMCs. Receptor source: a man between 40 and 49 years old in good health and CMV-seropositive.

The chain links TRBV7-3 to TRBJ2-3; 12 bases agree with TRBD2. Germline V CDR1 and CDR2: SGHTA, FQGTGA. There are 20 residues in the CDR3. Germline trimming cut 1 base from V and 5 bases from J; bases unmatched to any gene: 16. CDR3: CASSLNGRLAGGPWVDTQYF. The CDR3, as DNA: TGTGCCAGCAGCTTAAATGGGAGGCTAGCGGGGGGGCCATGGGTAGATACGCAGTATTTT.

This clone has only one observation. This chain links TRBV6-5 with TRBJ2-1; maybe TRBD2 (6 bases). This CDR3 is built from 13 residues. Trimming pared 6 bases from V and 10 bases from J, leaving 16 bases between. Germline V CDR1 and CDR2: MNHEY, SVGAGI. The CDR3 DNA sequence: TGTGCCAGCAGCGCGGGACCCTCATTGGAGCAGTTCTTC. It is translated as CASSAGPSLEQFF.

The genes are TRBV7-2 and TRBJ1-5; D unresolved. Trimming left V 0 bases short and J 0 bases short, with 3 bases between. The CDR3 sequence is 14 residues long. Germline loops: CDR1 SGHTA, CDR2 FQGNSA. The CDR3 coding sequence is TGTGCCAGCAGCTTAGCCCTTAGCAATCAGCCCCAGCATTTT. This sequence encodes CASSLALSNQPQHF.

This sequence joins TRBV25-1 and TRBJ1-1; no firm D call. The CDR3 has 12 amino acids. Deletions cut 9 bases from V and 0 bases from J, with 8 bases between. Germline V CDR1 and CDR2: MGHDK, SYGVNS. The chain's CDR3 is CASTDMNTEAFF. The CDR3 nucleotides are TGTGCCAGTACAGACATGAACACTGAAGCTTTCTTT. Complete variable domain (other parts from reference TRBV25-1 and TRBJ1-1): EADIYQTPRYLVIGTGKKITLECSQTMGHDKMYWYQQDPGMELHLIHYSYGVNSTEKGDLSSESTVSRIRTEHFPLTLESARPSHTSQYLCASTDMNTEAFFGQGTRLTVV.

This clone was picked up one time. CDR3 nucleotide sequence: TGTGCCAGCAGTTCGTCGACAGGGAGCAACGAGCAGTACTTC. This sequence encodes CASSSSTGSNEQYF. V usage is TRBV27 and J usage is TRBJ2-7, with 7 positions matching TRBD1. Germline loops: CDR1 MNHEY, CDR2 SMNVEV (reference sequence). After removal of 4 bases from V and 5 bases from J, the junction contained 8 bases not matched to a gene. The CDR3 is 14 residues long.

Worth noting for this clone: The germline gene is not matched at one end of the junction; a read error may be the cause. The gene calls are TRBV7-7 and TRBJ2-5, with D perhaps TRBD1 (5 bases). The CDR3 is 14 residues long. CDR1 is SSHAT, CDR2 FNYEAQ, per germline (reference sequence). CDR3 DNA: TGTGCTAGCAGCCAGGACACTCACCAAGAGACCCAGTACTTC. Protein product: CASSQDTHQETQYF.

The chain recombines TRBV7-2 with TRBJ2-1, with D possibly being TRBD1 (5 bases). This CDR3 has 13 residues. V lost 5 bases and J 8 bases, leaving 13 bases between the germline ends. The germline V gene encodes CDR1 SGHTA and CDR2 FQGNSA. CDR3 coding DNA: TGTGCCAGCAGCCCCAGGGTTAACTATGAGCAGTTCTTC. Protein product: CASSPRVNYEQFF.

The chain recombines TRBV10-3 with TRBJ2-6; 7 bases are shared with TRBD2. The CDR3 runs to 18 residues. Germline CDR1 is ENHRY and CDR2 is SYGVKD. V lost 2 bases to trimming and J lost 0 bases; unmatched junction nucleotides: 7. As DNA, the CDR3 is TGTGCCATCAGTGAGCGCCCAGCGGGGACCTCTGGGGCCAACGTCCTGACTTTC. Translated: CAISERPAGTSGANVLTF.

The chain couples TRBV6-5 to TRBJ1-3; D may be TRBD1 (5 bases). The CDR3 consists of 15 residues. Per germline, CDR1 MNHEY and CDR2 SVGAGI. The ends were cut back, 8 bases at V and 2 bases at J, with 16 bases in the middle. CDR3 amino acids: CASGEDSLPGNTIYF. The DNA for the CDR3 is TGTGCCAGCGGAGAAGACAGTCTCCCTGGAAACACCATATATTTT.

The genes are TRBV7-9 and TRBJ1-6; D is possibly TRBD1 (6 bases). Germline V gene sequence: CDR1 SEHNR, CDR2 FQNEAQ (reference sequence). The CDR3 loop spans 16 amino acids. The ends were cut back, 4 bases at V and 5 bases at J, with 15 bases in the middle. In DNA form, the CDR3 reads TGTGCCAGCAGCTCCCCCAGGACAGCGAATAATTCACCCCTCCACTTT. Translation: CASSSPRTANNSPLHF. The full variable domain, its missing parts supplied by reference TRBV7-9 and TRBJ1-6, is DTGVSQNPRHKITKRGQNVTFRCDPISEHNRLYWYRQTLGQGPEFLTYFQNEAQLEKSRLLSDRFSAERPKGSFSTLEIQRTEQGDSAMYLCASSSPRTANNSPLHFGNGTRLTVT.